Listed here are 23 T cell receptor beta chains from one sample, sequenced in a study of graft-versus-host responses after intestinal transplantation. Their target antigens are unknown. Profiling relied on immunoSEQ multiplex PCR, and the TCRdb table lists in-frame clones only, not all of them. The sample has some 100,000 clones, 85% to 95% seen once; the top ten hold approximately 0.07%. This material consisted of unstimulated CD8+ T cells sorted from spleen or lymph node cells, taken before transplant. The origin of the receptors is a human donor who was the organ donor for an intestinal transplant.

The chain links TRBV4-1 to TRBJ2-1; 7 nucleotides agree with TRBD1. V lost 0 bases to trimming and J lost 2 bases; unmatched junction nucleotides: 4. In germline, CDR1 is MGHRA, CDR2 YSYEKL. The CDR3 extends over 16 amino acids. The CDR3 here is CASSQDQGETYNEQFF. The DNA for the CDR3 is TGCGCCAGCAGCCAAGATCAGGGGGAAACCTACAATGAGCAGTTCTTC.

This chain uses TRBV7-8 with TRBJ2-1, with TRBD2 matching over 11 bases. The germline CDR1 and CDR2 sequences are SGHVS and FQNEAQ. J lost 7 bases, V lost 4 bases, and 3 bases had no gene match. The CDR3 contains 14 residues. The CDR3: CASSYSGGVNEQFF. The CDR3 coding sequence is TGTGCCAGCAGCTATAGCGGGGGGGTAAATGAGCAGTTCTTC.

The J gene is TRBJ1-1, the V gene TRBV27, with a weak D call TRBD1 (5 bases). Germline V gives CDR1 MNHEY, CDR2 SMNVEV (reference sequence). The CDR3 is 13 residues long. V was pared by 0 bases and J by 3 bases, with 5 bases between. Here the CDR3 DNA reads TGTGCCAGCAGTTTATCAGGGGACACTGAAGCTTTCTTT. Its translation is CASSLSGDTEAFF.

V gene TRBV29-1 combines with J gene TRBJ2-7; 7 bases fit TRBD1. V was pared by 0 bases and J by 6 bases, with 5 bases of the junction left unmatched. CDR1 is SQVTM and CDR2 is ANQGSEA in the germline V gene. The CDR3 consists of 13 residues. CDR3 region: CSVEDPYRGEQYF. CDR3 DNA: TGCAGCGTTGAAGATCCCTACAGGGGCGAGCAGTACTTC.

This rearrangement joins TRBV10-1 to TRBJ2-4; TRBD2 aligns across 10 bases. V gave up 10 bases and J gave up 7 bases; unmatched junction bases: 13. Germline CDR1 WNHNN, CDR2 SYGVQD (reference sequence). This CDR3 is 15 amino acids long. CDR3 loop: CATFSPLAGWNIQYF. The CDR3 nucleotides are TGCGCCACTTTCTCCCCACTAGCGGGATGGAACATTCAGTACTTC.

This rearrangement joins TRBV6-5 to TRBJ1-1; 9 bases are shared with TRBD1. Germline V gives CDR1 MNHEY, CDR2 SVGAGI. Germline trimming cut 7 bases from V and 1 base from J; bases unmatched to any gene: 4. The CDR3 runs 14 residues. The CDR3: CASTLQGANTEAFF. The CDR3 DNA is TGTGCCAGCACTCTACAGGGGGCGAACACTGAAGCTTTCTTT.

The J gene is TRBJ1-2, the V gene TRBV10-3; tentative D call: TRBD1 (6 bases). Trimming left V 10 bases short and J 1 base short, with 25 bases between. This CDR3 region has 17 residues. Germline-derived CDR1 and CDR2 are ENHRY and SYGVKD. The CDR3 DNA reads TGTGCCACCGCACAGGGAATACTACAAGAACTTAACTATGGCTACACCTTC. It codes for CATAQGILQELNYGYTF.

This chain connects TRBV4-1 to TRBJ2-1, with no clear D. This CDR3 has 13 residues. Trimming pared 1 base from V and 7 bases from J, leaving 8 bases between. Germline V gives CDR1 MGHRA, CDR2 YSYEKL. The CDR3 nucleotides read TGCGCCAGCAGCCAAGTTAGCCCGAATGAGCAGTTCTTC. Protein product: CASSQVSPNEQFF.

The chain has TRBV9 and TRBJ2-2; 10 nucleotides match TRBD2. Germline CDR1 reads SGDLS; CDR2 reads YYNGEE. V lost 2 bases and J lost 7; bases outside the gene matches: 8. The CDR3 consists of 16 residues. The CDR3 DNA sequence: TGTGCCAGCAGCGTTGCTCTAGCGGGGGTTGACGGGGAGCTGTTTTTT. Its protein is CASSVALAGVDGELFF.

The chain links TRBV19 to TRBJ1-1, with D unresolved. This CDR3 contains 12 residues. CDR1 is LNHDA and CDR2 is SQIVND in the germline V gene (reference sequence). V was clipped by 5 bases and J by 8 bases, with 12 bases between them. The CDR3: CASSLGIVEAFF. In DNA, the CDR3 is TGTGCCAGTAGTCTCGGGATCGTAGAAGCTTTCTTT. Complete variable domain (other parts from reference TRBV19 and TRBJ1-1): DGGITQSPKYLFRKEGQNVTLSCEQNLNHDAMYWYRQDPGQGLRLIYYSQIVNDFQKGDIAEGYSVSREKKESFPLTVTSAQKNPTAFYLCASSLGIVEAFFGQGTRLTVV.

The genes are TRBV19 and TRBJ2-7; 7 bases align to TRBD1. Trimming cost V 5 bases and J 3 bases; bases outside gene matches: 4. The CDR3 length is 13 residues. Germline-derived CDR1 and CDR2 are LNHDA and SQIVND (reference sequence). CDR3: CASSPGTVYEQYF. In DNA, the CDR3 is TGTGCCAGTAGTCCCGGGACAGTCTACGAGCAGTACTTC.

This clone was detected once. The chain combines TRBV7-3 with TRBJ2-5, with D unclear. CDR1 and CDR2 from the germline V gene are SGHTA and FQGTGA. There are 13 residues in the CDR3. V was cut by 1 base and J by 5 bases, with 8 bases left in between. CDR3 coding DNA: TGTGCCAGCAGCTTAAGTAGTTGGGAGACCCAGTACTTC. This sequence encodes CASSLSSWETQYF.

The chain carries TRBV6-1 and TRBJ2-7; 9 bases match TRBD2. CDR1 and CDR2 from the germline V gene are MNHNS and SASEGT. Trimming at V came to 4 bases and at J to 2 bases, leaving 3 bases not matched to a gene. This CDR3 comprises 14 residues. This CDR3 is CASSVVAGAYEQYF. The CDR3 region has the DNA TGTGCCAGCAGTGTAGTAGCGGGGGCCTACGAGCAGTACTTC.

The J gene is TRBJ1-3, the V gene TRBV6-9; no firm D call. The CDR3 length is 20 residues. Germline assignment: CDR1 MNHGY and CDR2 SVAAGI. The germline V and J ends were trimmed by 6 bases and 0 bases, with 27 bases remaining between them. The CDR3 DNA reads TGTGCCAGCAGGGTCCCCCCCCTCCGGTCTCGAGAAACCTCTGGAAACACCATATATTTT. Its protein product is CASRVPPLRSRETSGNTIYF.

This sequence joins TRBV6-5 and TRBJ2-1; the D is unclear. Trimming cost V 0 bases and J 3 bases, with 3 bases left between them. There are 13 residues in the CDR3. Germline V lookup: CDR1 MNHEY, CDR2 SVGAGI. The CDR3 sequence is CASSYSLYNEQFF. As DNA, the CDR3 is TGTGCCAGCAGTTACTCTCTCTACAATGAGCAGTTCTTC.

The chain carries TRBV28 and TRBJ1-2; 9 bases agree with TRBD1. This CDR3 is built from 17 residues. The V and J ends lost 3 bases and 4 bases, in that order; junction bases with no gene match: 12. Germline loops: CDR1 MDHEN, CDR2 SYDVKM. The CDR3 protein is CASSFYRDRVGFYGYTF. CDR3 sequence (DNA): TGTGCCAGCAGTTTTTACCGGGACAGGGTGGGTTTCTATGGCTACACCTTC.

This chain connects TRBV28 to TRBJ2-2; TRBD2 might be the D (5 bases). V dropped 3 bases and J dropped 13 bases, with 21 bases sitting between them. Germline values: CDR1 MDHEN, CDR2 SYDVKM. The CDR3 sequence is 15 residues long. CDR3 amino acids: CASSFYPGNQVGLFF. Here the CDR3 DNA reads TGTGCCAGCAGTTTTTATCCGGGAAATCAAGTAGGGCTGTTTTTT.

V and J are TRBV10-3 and TRBJ1-2; a possible D gene is TRBD1 (6 bases). The CDR3 loop spans 15 amino acids. Trimming left V 2 bases short and J 5 bases short, with 15 bases between. CDR1 and CDR2 (germline): ENHRY, SYGVKD. The CDR3 protein is CAISEPQTGTYGYTF. The CDR3 coding sequence is TGTGCCATCAGTGAGCCTCAGACGGGGACATATGGCTACACCTTC.

The rearrangement links TRBV28 to TRBJ1-5; 8 bases align to TRBD1. This CDR3 spans 17 amino acids. V gave up 5 bases and J gave up 1 base; unmatched junction bases: 10. Germline CDR1 MDHEN, CDR2 SYDVKM. The CDR3 DNA reads as TGTGCCAGCAGTCTCCTCAGGGGGCCAGGGAGCAATCAGCCCCAGCATTTT. It specifies CASSLLRGPGSNQPQHF. The full variable domain, with the rest looked up from reference TRBV28 and TRBJ1-5, is DVKVTQSSRYLVKRTGEKVFLECVQDMDHENMFWYRQDPGLGLRLIYFSYDVKMKEKGDIPEGYSVSREKKERFSLILESASTNQTSMYLCASSLLRGPGSNQPQHFGDGTRLSIL.

This clone was counted once. The chain links TRBV11-2 to TRBJ2-1; the D gene is possibly TRBD1 (6 bases). The V end was cut by 2 bases, the J end by 6 bases, with 11 bases between. Germline V gene lookup returns CDR1 SGHAT and CDR2 FQNNGV. The CDR3 totals 14 residues. The CDR3 here is CASSLRLGGNEQFF. The CDR3 nucleotides read TGTGCCAGCAGCTTACGGCTAGGGGGCAATGAGCAGTTCTTC.

J is TRBJ2-3 and V is TRBV1; TRBD2 was called by the table and not checked on the DNA. TRBV1 is marked as a pseudogene. The CDR3 covers 15 residues. The CDR3 DNA reads as TGCACCAGCAGCCTCAACGGGCTAGCCTGGGATACGCAGTATTTT. Its translation: CTSSLNGLAWDTQYF.

The chain combines TRBV9 with TRBJ1-1; D is possibly TRBD1 (5 bases). The V gene lost 0 bases and the J gene lost 1 base, with 10 bases spanning the gap. Germline CDR1 SGDLS, CDR2 YYNGEE. The CDR3 contains 15 residues. The CDR3 nucleotides read TGTGCCAGCAGCGTAGGTGGGGGGACGAACACTGAAGCTTTCTTT. This gives the protein CASSVGGGTNTEAFF.

This clone was seen only once. V and J are TRBV5-6 and TRBJ2-5; tentative D call: TRBD2 (6 bases). Germline V gene sequence: CDR1 SGHDT, CDR2 YYEEEE. This CDR3 is 14 amino acids long. The V end was cut by 8 bases, the J end by 4 bases, with 18 bases between. CDR3 coding DNA: TGTGCCAGTGAGGAGGGAGGTCGTGGAGAGACCCAGTACTTC. The encoded protein is CASEEGGRGETQYF.